This paragraph covers one TCR beta chain sequence. No cognate antigen has been identified for it. Base qualities were left out, and no much larger clone turns up one base away. This entry comes from a study of blood T cell repertoires in COVID-19 (TCRdb year 2020). Concerning the study at large: Samples covering the acute and convalescent phases of COVID-19 were provided by collaborators in the United States, Italy and Spain. The prospective study material was composed of cDNA or gDNA derived from T cells, B-cell-depleted T cells, or PBMCs. Subjects who had been exposed to COVID-19, were actively infected with it, or had recovered from it provided the deeply sampled blood TCRbeta repertoires that made up the dataset. The repertoires were released in a freely available public database intended as a resource for research on the immune response to SARS-CoV-2. Samples were obtained from the ongoing ImmuneRACE study (first 160 participants) and from over 1,000 subjects provided by 6 global collaborators. The sample metadata nearly always contained a de-identified subject ID, COVID-19 status, age in years and sex. Where available, HLA class I and class II types were taken from metadata supplied by the sample provider and were not determined by assay-based typing. Overall study outcomes, separate from this receptor: The quantity of clinical and demographic metadata differed by source and by participant and was supplied without curation.

The immunoSEQ Assay, a bias-controlled multiplex PCR, was used to amplify TCRbeta CDR3 regions from genomic DNA. In the original analysis: Nucleated cell counts per sample were estimated from amplification of reference gene primers within the assay. Sequence reads were collapsed and filtered to measure the absolute abundance of every unique TCRbeta CDR3 rearrangement. Productive Simpson clonality was computed per sample as the square root of Simpson's diversity index over productive rearrangements. Held by TCRdb, this immuneACCESS table contains in-frame sequences only and omits some clones. Under half of the omission traces to an unresolved V gene where checked; the cause of the rest is unknown. V and J calls and clone size are given by that table; D and trimming were obtained from the DNA. The sample contains a few hundred thousand clones, around 90% of them found a single time. Around 20% of the sample is held by the ten biggest clonotypes.

Enrolling through a virtual design, the prospective study's participants ranged in age from roughly 18 to 90 years and lived across about two dozen United States geographic areas. In the prospective study, cohorts were assigned on the basis of participant-reported clinical history obtained from a screening survey and a study questionnaire. Recovered participants in ImmuneRACE Cohort 3 were defined as having two consecutive negative NP/OP PCR tests, clearance from a healthcare professional, or resolution of symptoms. In the prospective study, whole blood, serum and a nasopharyngeal or oropharyngeal swab were collected from each participant by mobile phlebotomists. Prospective study participants could optionally give additional blood draws and questionnaires over an approximately 2-month period. Before DNA extraction, blood samples from the prospective study were shipped at room temperature or frozen.

Taken from the germline V gene (reference sequence), the CDR1 and CDR2 loops are MNHEY and SMNVEV. Including cysteine and phenylalanine, the CDR3 has 19 amino acids. Just CDR3 DNA is preserved here, 57 bases in frame from base 1. Compared with germline, V lacks 4 bases and J lacks 6 bases; bases without a gene match: 21. The receptor chain draws on TRBV27 and TRBJ2-3; the junction holds 8 bases that match TRBD2. The TCR was taken from a young woman who had recovered from COVID-19. What was sequenced was PBMCs or T cells enriched from blood (not recorded which). CDR3 protein: CASSYEARRPGLVVDTQYF. The DNA sequence is as follows: TGTGCCAGCAGTTACGAAGCCCGACGACCGGGACTAGTAGTGGATACGCAGTATTTT.